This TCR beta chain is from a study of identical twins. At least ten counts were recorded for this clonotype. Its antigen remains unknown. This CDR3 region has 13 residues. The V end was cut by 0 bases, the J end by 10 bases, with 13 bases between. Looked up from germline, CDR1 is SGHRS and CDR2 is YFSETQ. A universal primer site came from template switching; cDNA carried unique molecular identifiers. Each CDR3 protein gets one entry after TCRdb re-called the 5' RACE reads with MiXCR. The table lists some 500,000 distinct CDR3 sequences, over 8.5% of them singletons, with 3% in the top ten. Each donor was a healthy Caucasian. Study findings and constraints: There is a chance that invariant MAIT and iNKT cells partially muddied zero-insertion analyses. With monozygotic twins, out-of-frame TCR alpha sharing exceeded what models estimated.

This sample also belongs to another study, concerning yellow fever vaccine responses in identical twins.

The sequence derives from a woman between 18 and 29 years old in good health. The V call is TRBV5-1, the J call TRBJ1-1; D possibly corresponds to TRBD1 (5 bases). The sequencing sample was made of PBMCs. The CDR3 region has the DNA TGCGCCAGCAGCTTGGCGGGGACGCCCGGAGCTTTCTTT. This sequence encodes CASSLAGTPGAFF.